The 9 T cell receptor beta chains given below trace back to one sample, sequenced in a study of vaccination effects on CD4 cells after COVID-19 (dated by TCRdb to between 2021 and 2024). The antigens for these receptors are not known. After around eleven days of culture, CD4+ T cells were isolated with the EasySep CD4+ T cell isolation kit. Each participant received two doses of an mRNA SARS-CoV-2 vaccine, either BNT162b2 or mRNA-1273. The protocol used for the library was the immunoSEQ multiplex PCR assay. Held by TCRdb, this immuneACCESS table contains in-frame sequences only and omits some clones. Under half of the omission traces to an unresolved V gene where checked; the cause of the rest is unknown. Across this sample there are approximately 60,000 clones, with less than 80% seen only once. The ten largest clones capture around 4% of the sample. Sequences were derived from CD4+ T cells from PBMCs cultured without peptide, sampled after COVID-19 vaccination. These receptors were obtained from a human donor who received a COVID-19 vaccine.

In nucleotides, the CDR3 is TGTGCCAGCAGGAAATCAGGGAGCACTGAAGCTTTCTTT. Translation gives CASRKSGSTEAFF. V usage is TRBV6-5 and J usage is TRBJ1-1, with a tentative D call TRBD1 (5 bases). V lost 6 bases, J lost 4 bases, and 12 bases lay in between. This CDR3 is built from 13 residues. Germline V gene sequence: CDR1 MNHEY, CDR2 SVGAGI.

This clone was counted a few times. The rearrangement links TRBV5-1 to TRBJ1-1; 7 positions agree with TRBD1. The germline gives CDR1 SGHRS, CDR2 YFSETQ. The CDR3 spans 14 residues. The V segment lost 0 bases and the J segment 1 base; nucleotides outside the gene matches: 0. The CDR3 loop is CASSLGDRNTEAFF. The CDR3 region has the DNA TGCGCCAGCAGCTTGGGGGACAGGAACACTGAAGCTTTCTTT.

The chain joins TRBV7-8 to TRBJ1-1; TRBD1 is a possible D gene (6 bases). The V end lost 0 bases, the J end lost 5 bases, and 10 bases lay between the germline ends. The CDR3 has 14 amino acids. Germline CDR1 and CDR2: SGHVS and FQNEAQ. CDR3: CASSLAGRGTEAFF. In nucleotides, the CDR3 is TGTGCCAGCAGCTTAGCGGGGAGGGGGACTGAAGCTTTCTTT.

The chain couples TRBV6-5 to TRBJ1-1; 8 bases are shared with TRBD1. Germline trimming cut 6 bases from V and 7 bases from J; bases unmatched to any gene: 4. The CDR3 is 12 amino acids. Germline V gives CDR1 MNHEY, CDR2 SVGAGI. CDR3 sequence reads: CASSRTGYEAFF. CDR3 nucleotides: TGTGCCAGCAGCCGGACAGGGTATGAAGCTTTCTTT.

The chain uses TRBV28 and TRBJ1-2; TRBD1 matches 9 bases. The CDR3 loop spans 15 amino acids. Germline CDR1 and CDR2: MDHEN and SYDVKM. V lost 2 bases to trimming and J lost 7 bases; unmatched junction nucleotides: 8. The CDR3 coding sequence is TGTGCCAGCAGTTTAGGGGACAGGGTTGGTAGTGGCTACACCTTC. Amino acids: CASSLGDRVGSGYTF.

A few counts support this clone. DNA for the CDR3: TGTGCCAGCAGCTTACGACAAGGAGGCAGGGCTGAAGCTTTCTTT. Translation: CASSLRQGGRAEAFF. The chain carries TRBV7-2 and TRBJ1-1; possible D gene TRBD1, 5 bases. Germline V gene sequence: CDR1 SGHTA, CDR2 FQGNSA. The CDR3 runs 15 residues. Between the trimmed V and J ends, which lost 2 bases and 6 bases, there was a span of 16 bases. Full variable domain (outside the CDR3, taken from reference TRBV7-2 and TRBJ1-1): GAGVSQSPSNKVTEKGKDVELRCDPISGHTALYWYRQSLGQGLEFLIYFQGNSAPDKSGLPSDRFSAERTGGSVSTLTIQRTQQEDSAVYLCASSLRQGGRAEAFFGQGTRLTVV.

The chain joins TRBV7-2 to TRBJ2-5; D is perhaps TRBD2 (6 bases). CDR3 size: 14 residues. CDR1 and CDR2 (germline): SGHTA, FQGNSA. V lost 4 bases and J lost 1, with 10 bases in between. The CDR3 DNA reads TGTGCCAGCAGCTCCAGGACTACCCAAGAGACCCAGTACTTC. Protein product: CASSSRTTQETQYF.

The rearrangement uses TRBV9 and TRBJ2-2; no clear D. Trimming shortened V by 4 bases and J by 3 bases, and 13 bases separated the two germline ends. Germline-derived CDR1 and CDR2 are SGDLS and YYNGEE. The CDR3 consists of 15 residues. CDR3 sequence (DNA): TGTGCCAGCAGCCGGGTTTGGTCAGACACCGGGGAGCTGTTTTTT. Protein product: CASSRVWSDTGELFF.

This clone was recorded only once. The CDR3 coding sequence is TGTGCCAGCAGCGCCCTCGGGACAGAGGGAAACACCATATATTTT. This codes for CASSALGTEGNTIYF. V gene TRBV9 combines with J gene TRBJ1-3, with TRBD1 matching 7 bases. The germline gives CDR1 SGDLS, CDR2 YYNGEE. The length of the CDR3 is 15 residues. The V and J ends lost 3 bases and 4 bases, in that order; junction bases with no gene match: 7.